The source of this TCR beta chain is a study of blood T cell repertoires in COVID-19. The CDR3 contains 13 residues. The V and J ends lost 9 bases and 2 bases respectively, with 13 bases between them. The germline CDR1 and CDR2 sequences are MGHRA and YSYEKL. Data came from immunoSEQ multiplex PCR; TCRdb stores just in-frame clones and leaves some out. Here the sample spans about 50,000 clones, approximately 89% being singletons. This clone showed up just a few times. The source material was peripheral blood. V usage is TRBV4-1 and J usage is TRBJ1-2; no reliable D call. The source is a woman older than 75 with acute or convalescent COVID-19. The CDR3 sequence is CASKVAQNYGYTF. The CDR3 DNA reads TGCGCCAGTAAAGTGGCACAGAACTATGGCTACACCTTC.